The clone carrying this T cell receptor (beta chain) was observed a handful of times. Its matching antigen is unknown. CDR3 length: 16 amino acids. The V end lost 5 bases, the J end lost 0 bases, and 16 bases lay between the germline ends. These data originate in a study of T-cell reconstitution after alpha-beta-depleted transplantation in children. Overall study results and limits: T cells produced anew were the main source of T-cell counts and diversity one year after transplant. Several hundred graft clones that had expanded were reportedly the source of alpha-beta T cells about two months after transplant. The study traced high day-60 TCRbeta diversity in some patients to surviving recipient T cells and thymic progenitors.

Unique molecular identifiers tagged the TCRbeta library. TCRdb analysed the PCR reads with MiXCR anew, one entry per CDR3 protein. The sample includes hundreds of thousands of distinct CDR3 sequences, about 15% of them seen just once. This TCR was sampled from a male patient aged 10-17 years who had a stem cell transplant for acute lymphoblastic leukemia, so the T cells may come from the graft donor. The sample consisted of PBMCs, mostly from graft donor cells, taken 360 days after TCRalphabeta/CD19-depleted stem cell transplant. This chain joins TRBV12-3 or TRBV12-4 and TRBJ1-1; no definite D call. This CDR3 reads CASSNRRRSMNTEAFF. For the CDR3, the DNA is TGTGCCAGCAGTAACCGGAGGAGATCGATGAACACTGAAGCTTTCTTT.